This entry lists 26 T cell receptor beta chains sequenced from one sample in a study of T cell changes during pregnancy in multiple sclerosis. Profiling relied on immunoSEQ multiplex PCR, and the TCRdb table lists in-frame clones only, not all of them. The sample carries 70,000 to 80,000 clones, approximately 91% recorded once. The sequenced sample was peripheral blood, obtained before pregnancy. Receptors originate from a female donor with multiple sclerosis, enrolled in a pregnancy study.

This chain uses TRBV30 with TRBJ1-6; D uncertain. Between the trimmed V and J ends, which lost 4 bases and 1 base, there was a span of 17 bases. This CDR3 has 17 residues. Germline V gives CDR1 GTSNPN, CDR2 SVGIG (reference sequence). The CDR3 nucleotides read TGTGCCTGGACCGGGAATAGTTTGGGGTCCTATAATTCACCCCTCCACTTT. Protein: CAWTGNSLGSYNSPLHF.

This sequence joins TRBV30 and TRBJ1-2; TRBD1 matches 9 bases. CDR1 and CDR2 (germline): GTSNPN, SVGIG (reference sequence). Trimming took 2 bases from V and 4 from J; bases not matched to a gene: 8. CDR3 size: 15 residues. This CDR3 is CAWSRDRARTYGYTF. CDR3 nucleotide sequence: TGTGCCTGGAGTCGGGACAGGGCTAGAACCTATGGCTACACCTTC. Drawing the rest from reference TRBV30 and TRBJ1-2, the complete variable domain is SQTIHQWPATLVQPVGSPLSLECTVEGTSNPNLYWYRQAAGRGLQLLFYSVGIGQISSEVPQNLSASRPQDRQFILSSKKLLLSDSGFYLCAWSRDRARTYGYTFGSGTRLTVV.

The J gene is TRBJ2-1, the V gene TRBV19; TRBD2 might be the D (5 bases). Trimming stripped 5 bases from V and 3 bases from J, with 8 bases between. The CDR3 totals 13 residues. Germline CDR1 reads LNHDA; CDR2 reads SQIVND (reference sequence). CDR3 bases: TGTGCCAGTAGTCCGGGGTACTACAATGAGCAGTTCTTC. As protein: CASSPGYYNEQFF.

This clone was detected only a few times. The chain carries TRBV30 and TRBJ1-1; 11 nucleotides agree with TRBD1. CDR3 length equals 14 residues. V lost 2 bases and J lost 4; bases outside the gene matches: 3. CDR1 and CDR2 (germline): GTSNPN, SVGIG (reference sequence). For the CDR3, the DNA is TGTGCCTGGAGTACCGGGACAGGGGGCACTGAAGCTTTCTTT. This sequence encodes CAWSTGTGGTEAFF.

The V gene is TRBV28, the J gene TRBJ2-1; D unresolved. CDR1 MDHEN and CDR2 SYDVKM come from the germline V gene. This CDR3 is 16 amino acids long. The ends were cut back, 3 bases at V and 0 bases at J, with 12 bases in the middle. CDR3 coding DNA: TGTGCCAGCAGTTTGGCATACCGGAGCTCCTACAATGAGCAGTTCTTC. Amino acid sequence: CASSLAYRSSYNEQFF.

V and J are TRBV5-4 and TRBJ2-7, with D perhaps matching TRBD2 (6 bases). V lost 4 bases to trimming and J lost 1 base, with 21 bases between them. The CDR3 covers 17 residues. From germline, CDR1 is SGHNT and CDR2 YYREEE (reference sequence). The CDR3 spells CASSQDNAGSPSYEQYF. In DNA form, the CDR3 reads TGTGCCAGCAGCCAAGATAACGCCGGGAGCCCTTCCTACGAGCAGTACTTC.

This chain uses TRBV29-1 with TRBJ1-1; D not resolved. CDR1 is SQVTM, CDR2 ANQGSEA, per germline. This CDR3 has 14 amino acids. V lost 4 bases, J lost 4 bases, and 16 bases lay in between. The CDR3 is CSVVREGRGTEAFF. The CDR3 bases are TGCAGCGTTGTCCGGGAGGGTCGCGGCACTGAAGCTTTCTTT.

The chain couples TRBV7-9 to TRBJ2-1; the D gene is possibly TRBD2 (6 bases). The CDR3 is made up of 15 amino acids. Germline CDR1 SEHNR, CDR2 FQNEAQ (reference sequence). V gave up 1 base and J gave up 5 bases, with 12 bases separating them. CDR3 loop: CASSLGSGHDNEQFF. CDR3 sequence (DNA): TGTGCCAGCAGCTTAGGTAGCGGCCACGACAATGAGCAGTTCTTC.

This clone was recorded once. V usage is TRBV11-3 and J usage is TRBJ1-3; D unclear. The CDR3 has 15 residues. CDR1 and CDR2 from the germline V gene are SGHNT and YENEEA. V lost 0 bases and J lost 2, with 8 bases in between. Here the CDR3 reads CASSLDALPGNTIYF. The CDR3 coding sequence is TGTGCCAGCAGCTTAGATGCTCTACCTGGAAACACCATATATTTT.

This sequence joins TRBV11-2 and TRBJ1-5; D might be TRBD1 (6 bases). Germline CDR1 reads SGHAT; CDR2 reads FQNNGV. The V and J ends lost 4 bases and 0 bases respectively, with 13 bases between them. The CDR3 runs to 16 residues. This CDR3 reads CASSSLTGTSNQPQHF. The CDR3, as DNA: TGTGCCAGCAGCTCCCTTACAGGGACTAGCAATCAGCCCCAGCATTTT. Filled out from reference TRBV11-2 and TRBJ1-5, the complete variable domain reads EAGVAQSPRYKIIEKRQSVAFWCNPISGHATLYWYQQILGQGPKLLIQFQNNGVVDDSQLPKDRFSAERLKGVDSTLKIQPAKLEDSAVYLCASSSLTGTSNQPQHFGDGTRLSIL.

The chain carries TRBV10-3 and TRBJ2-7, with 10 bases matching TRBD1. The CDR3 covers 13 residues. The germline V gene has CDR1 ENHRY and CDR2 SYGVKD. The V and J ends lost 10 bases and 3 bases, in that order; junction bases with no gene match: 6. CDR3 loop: CASTGQGFYEQYF. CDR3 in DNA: TGTGCCAGTACGGGACAGGGGTTCTACGAGCAGTACTTC.

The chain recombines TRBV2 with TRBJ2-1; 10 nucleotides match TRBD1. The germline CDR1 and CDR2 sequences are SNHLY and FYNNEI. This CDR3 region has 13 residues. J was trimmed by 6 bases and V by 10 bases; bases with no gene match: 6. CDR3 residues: CATAGQGFNEQFF. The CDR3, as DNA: TGTGCCACAGCGGGACAGGGGTTCAATGAGCAGTTCTTC.

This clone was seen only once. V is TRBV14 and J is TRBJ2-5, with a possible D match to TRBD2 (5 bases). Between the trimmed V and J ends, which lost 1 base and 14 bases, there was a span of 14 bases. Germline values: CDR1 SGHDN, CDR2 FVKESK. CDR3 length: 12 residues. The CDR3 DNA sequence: TGTGCCAGCAGCCAAGGAGTCCAGCGGCAATACTTC. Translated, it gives CASSQGVQRQYF.

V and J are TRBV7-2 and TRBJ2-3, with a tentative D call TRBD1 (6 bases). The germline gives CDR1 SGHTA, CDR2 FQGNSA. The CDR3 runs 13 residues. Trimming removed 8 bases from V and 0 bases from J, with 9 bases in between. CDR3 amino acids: CASQQGSTDTQYF. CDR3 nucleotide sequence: TGTGCCAGCCAACAGGGTAGCACAGATACGCAGTATTTT.

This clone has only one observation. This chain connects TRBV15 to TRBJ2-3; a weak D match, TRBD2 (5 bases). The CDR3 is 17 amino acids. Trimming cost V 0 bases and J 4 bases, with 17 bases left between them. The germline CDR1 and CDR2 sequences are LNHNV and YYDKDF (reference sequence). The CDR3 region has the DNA TGTGCCACCAGCAGAGAAGGGCGGGTTAGATGGTCAGATACGCAGTATTTT. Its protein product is CATSREGRVRWSDTQYF.

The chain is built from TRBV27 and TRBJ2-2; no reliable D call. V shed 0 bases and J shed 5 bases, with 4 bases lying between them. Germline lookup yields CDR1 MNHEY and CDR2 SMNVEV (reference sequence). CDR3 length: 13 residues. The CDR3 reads CASSLSRTGELFF. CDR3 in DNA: TGTGCCAGCAGTTTATCGAGAACCGGGGAGCTGTTTTTT.

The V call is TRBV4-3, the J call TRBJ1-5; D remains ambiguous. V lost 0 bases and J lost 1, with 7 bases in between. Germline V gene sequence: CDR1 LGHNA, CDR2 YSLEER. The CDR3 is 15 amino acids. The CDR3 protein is CASSQDPASNQPQHF. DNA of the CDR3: TGCGCCAGCAGCCAAGATCCCGCGAGCAATCAGCCCCAGCATTTT.

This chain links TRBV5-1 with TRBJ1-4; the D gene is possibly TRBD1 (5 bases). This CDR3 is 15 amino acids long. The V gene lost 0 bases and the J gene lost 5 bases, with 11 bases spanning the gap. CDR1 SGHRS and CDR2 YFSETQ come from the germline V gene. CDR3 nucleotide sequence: TGCGCCAGCAGCTTGGGGTCCGGGGGGAATGAAAAACTGTTTTTT. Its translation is CASSLGSGGNEKLFF.

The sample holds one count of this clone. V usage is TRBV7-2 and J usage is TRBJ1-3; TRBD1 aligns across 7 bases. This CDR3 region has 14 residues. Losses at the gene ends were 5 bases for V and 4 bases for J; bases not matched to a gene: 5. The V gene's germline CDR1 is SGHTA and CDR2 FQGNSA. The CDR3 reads CASSKGGLGNTIYF. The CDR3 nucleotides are TGTGCCAGCAGCAAAGGGGGCCTAGGAAACACCATATATTTT.

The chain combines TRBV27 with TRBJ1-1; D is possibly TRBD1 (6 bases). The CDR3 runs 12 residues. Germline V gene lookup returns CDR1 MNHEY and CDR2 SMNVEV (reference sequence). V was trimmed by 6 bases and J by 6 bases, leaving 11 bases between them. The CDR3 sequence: CASSSTGSEAFF. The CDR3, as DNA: TGTGCCAGCAGCAGTACAGGGTCTGAAGCTTTCTTT.

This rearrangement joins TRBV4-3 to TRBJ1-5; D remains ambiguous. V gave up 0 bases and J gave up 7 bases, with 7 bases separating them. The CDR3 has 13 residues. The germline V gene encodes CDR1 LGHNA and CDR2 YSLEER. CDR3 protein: CASSQDRLQPQHF. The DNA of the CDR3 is TGCGCCAGCAGCCAAGATCGTTTACAGCCCCAGCATTTT.

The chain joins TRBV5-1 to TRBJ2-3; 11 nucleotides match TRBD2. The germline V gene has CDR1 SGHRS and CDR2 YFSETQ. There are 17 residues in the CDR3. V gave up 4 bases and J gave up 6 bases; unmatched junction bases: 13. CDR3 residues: CASSPRTSGLSQDTQYF. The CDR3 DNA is TGCGCCAGCAGCCCGAGGACTAGCGGGCTCTCCCAGGATACGCAGTATTTT.

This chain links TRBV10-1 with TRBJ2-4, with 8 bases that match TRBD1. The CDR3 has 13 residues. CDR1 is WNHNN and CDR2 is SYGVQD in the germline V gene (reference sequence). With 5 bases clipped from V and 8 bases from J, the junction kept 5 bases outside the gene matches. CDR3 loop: CASSLGQGDIQYF. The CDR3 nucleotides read TGCGCCAGCAGTTTAGGACAGGGTGACATTCAGTACTTC.

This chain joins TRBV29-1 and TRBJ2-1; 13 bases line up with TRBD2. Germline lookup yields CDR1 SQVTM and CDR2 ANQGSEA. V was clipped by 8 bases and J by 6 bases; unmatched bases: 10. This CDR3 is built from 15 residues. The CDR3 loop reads CSSPQTSGRFNEQFF. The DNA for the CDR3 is TGCAGCAGCCCCCAGACTAGCGGGAGGTTCAATGAGCAGTTCTTC.

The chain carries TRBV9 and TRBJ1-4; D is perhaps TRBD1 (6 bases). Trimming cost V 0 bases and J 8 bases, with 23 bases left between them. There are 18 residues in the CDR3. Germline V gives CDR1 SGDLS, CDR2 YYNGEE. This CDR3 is CASSVDGDPGGLEEKLFF. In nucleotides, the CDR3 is TGTGCCAGCAGCGTAGACGGGGACCCGGGGGGGCTGGAGGAAAAACTGTTTTTT.

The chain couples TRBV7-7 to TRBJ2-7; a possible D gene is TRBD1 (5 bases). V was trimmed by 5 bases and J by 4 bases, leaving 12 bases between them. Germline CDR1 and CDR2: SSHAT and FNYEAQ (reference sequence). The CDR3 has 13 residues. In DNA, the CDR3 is TGTGCCAGCAGCGCAGGGTCGGCTTACGAGCAGTACTTC. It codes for CASSAGSAYEQYF.